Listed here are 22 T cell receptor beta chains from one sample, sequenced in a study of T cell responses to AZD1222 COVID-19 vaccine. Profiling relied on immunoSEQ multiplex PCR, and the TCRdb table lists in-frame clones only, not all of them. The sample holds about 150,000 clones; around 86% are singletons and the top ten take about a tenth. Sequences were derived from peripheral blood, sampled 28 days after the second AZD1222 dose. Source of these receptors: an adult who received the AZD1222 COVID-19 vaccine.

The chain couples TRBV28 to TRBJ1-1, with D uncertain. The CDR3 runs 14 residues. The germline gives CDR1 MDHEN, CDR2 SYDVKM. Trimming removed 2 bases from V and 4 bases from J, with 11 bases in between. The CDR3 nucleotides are TGTGCCAGCAGTTTAGCAGGACTCTCCACTGAAGCTTTCTTT. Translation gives CASSLAGLSTEAFF.

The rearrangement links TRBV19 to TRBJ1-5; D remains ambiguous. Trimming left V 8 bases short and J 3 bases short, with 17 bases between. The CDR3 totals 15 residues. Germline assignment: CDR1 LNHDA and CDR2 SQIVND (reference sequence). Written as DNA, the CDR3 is TGTGCCAGTGACTCCGGCCGGGCTAACAATCAGCCCCAGCATTTT. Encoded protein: CASDSGRANNQPQHF.

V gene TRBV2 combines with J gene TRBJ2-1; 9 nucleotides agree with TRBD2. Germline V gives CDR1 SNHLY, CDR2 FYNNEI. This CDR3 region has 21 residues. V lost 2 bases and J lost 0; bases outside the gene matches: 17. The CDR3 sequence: CASSETGAGLAGYFSYNEQFF. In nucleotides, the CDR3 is TGTGCCAGCAGTGAAACCGGTGCAGGTCTAGCGGGGTACTTCTCCTACAATGAGCAGTTCTTC. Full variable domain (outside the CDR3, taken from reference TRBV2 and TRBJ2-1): EPEVTQTPSHQVTQMGQEVILRCVPISNHLYFYWYRQILGQKVEFLVSFYNNEISEKSEIFDDQFSVERPDGSNFTLKIRSTKLEDSAMYFCASSETGAGLAGYFSYNEQFFGPGTRLTVL.

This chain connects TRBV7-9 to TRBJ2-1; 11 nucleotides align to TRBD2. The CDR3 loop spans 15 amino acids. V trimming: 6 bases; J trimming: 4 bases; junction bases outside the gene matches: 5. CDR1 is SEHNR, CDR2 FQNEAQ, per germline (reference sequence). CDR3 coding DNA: TGTGCCAGCAGTCAAACTAGCGGGAGTTACAATGAGCAGTTCTTC. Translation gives CASSQTSGSYNEQFF.

The CDR3 region has the DNA TGTGCCAGCAGCTTGGAACTAGCGGGTTTTAACAATGAGCAGTTCTTC. Translated: CASSLELAGFNNEQFF. V and J are TRBV5-4 and TRBJ2-1; 9 bases fit TRBD2. Germline assignment: CDR1 SGHNT and CDR2 YYREEE (reference sequence). CDR3 length equals 16 residues. Trimming removed 0 bases from V and 5 bases from J; junction bases left unmatched: 6.

In nucleotides, the CDR3 is TGTGCCAGCAGCGTAAGGGTATACACCGGGGAGCTGTTTTTT. Translated: CASSVRVYTGELFF. The chain recombines TRBV9 with TRBJ2-2; D gene ambiguous. V was trimmed by 1 base and J by 3 bases, leaving 7 bases between them. Looked up from germline, CDR1 is SGDLS and CDR2 is YYNGEE. The CDR3 extends over 14 amino acids.

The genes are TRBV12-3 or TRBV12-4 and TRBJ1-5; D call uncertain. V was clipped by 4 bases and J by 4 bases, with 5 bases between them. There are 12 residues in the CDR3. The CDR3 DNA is TGTGCCAGCAGTTACCCGAATCAGCCCCAGCATTTT. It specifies CASSYPNQPQHF.

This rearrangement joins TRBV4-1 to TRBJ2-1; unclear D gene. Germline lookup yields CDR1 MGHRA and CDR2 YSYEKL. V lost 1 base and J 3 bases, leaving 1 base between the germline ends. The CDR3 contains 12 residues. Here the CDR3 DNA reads TGCGCCAGCAGCCAAGTCTACAATGAGCAGTTCTTC. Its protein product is CASSQVYNEQFF.

CDR3 nucleotide sequence: TGTGCCACCCCCGTAACCCCCCTTACGAATGAGCAGTTCTTC. Its protein is CATPVTPLTNEQFF. The V and J genes are TRBV24-1 and TRBJ2-1; no definite D call. The length of the CDR3 is 14 residues. The V gene lost 9 bases and the J gene lost 7 bases, with 18 bases spanning the gap. Germline values: CDR1 KGHDR, CDR2 SFDVKD.

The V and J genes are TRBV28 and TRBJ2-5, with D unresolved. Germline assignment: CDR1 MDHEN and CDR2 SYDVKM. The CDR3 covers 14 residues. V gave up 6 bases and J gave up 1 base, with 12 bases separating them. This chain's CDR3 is CASSPRRTQETQYF. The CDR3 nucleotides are TGTGCCAGCAGCCCAAGACGGACCCAAGAGACCCAGTACTTC.

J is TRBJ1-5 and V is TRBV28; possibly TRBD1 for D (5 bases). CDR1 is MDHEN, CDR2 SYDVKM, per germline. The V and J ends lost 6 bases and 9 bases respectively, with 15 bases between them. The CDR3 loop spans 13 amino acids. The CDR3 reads CASSRSGAWPQHF. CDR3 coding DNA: TGTGCCAGCAGCCGCTCCGGGGCCTGGCCCCAGCATTTT.

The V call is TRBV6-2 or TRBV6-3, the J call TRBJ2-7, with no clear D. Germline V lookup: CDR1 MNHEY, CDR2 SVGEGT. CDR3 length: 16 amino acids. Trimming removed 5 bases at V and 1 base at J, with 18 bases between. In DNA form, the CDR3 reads TGTGCCAGCAGTAAGCCCGGAACTACCCGATCCTACGAGCAGTACTTC. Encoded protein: CASSKPGTTRSYEQYF.

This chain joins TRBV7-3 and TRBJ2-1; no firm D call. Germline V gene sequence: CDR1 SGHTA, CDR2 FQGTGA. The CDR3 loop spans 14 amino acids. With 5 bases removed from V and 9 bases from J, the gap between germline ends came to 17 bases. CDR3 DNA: TGTGCCAGCAGCCCAAGCAGCCTTAAGCCTGAGCAGTTCTTC. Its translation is CASSPSSLKPEQFF.

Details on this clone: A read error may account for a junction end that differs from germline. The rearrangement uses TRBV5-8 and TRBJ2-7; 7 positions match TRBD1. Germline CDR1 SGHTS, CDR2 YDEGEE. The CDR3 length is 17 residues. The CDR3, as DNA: TGCCAGCAGCTTGGACGGGACAGCGATTCTCTCTCCTACGAGCAGTACTTC. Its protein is CQQLGRDSDSLSYEQYF.

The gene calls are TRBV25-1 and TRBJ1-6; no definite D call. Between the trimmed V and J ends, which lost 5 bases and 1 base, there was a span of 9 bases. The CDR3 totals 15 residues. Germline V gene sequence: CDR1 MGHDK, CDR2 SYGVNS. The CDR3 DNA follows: TGTGCCAGCAGTCCCGGCGGGTCCTATAATTCACCCCTCCACTTT. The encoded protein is CASSPGGSYNSPLHF.

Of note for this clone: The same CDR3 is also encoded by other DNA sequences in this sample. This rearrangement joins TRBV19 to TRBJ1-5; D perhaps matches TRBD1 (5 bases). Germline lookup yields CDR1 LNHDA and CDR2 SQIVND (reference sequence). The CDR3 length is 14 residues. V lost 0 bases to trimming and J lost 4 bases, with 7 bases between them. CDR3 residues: CASSIDRGNQPQHF. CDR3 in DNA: TGTGCCAGTAGTATAGATCGGGGGAATCAGCCCCAGCATTTT.

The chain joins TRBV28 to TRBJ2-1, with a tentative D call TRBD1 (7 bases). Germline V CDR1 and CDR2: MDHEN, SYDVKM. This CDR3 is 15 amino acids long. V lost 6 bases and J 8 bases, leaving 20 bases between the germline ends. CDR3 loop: CASSRIQTGTYEQFF. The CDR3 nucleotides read TGTGCCAGCAGCAGAATACAGACAGGGACTTATGAGCAGTTCTTC. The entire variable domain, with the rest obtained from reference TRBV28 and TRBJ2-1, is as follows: DVKVTQSSRYLVKRTGEKVFLECVQDMDHENMFWYRQDPGLGLRLIYFSYDVKMKEKGDIPEGYSVSREKKERFSLILESASTNQTSMYLCASSRIQTGTYEQFFGPGTRLTVL.

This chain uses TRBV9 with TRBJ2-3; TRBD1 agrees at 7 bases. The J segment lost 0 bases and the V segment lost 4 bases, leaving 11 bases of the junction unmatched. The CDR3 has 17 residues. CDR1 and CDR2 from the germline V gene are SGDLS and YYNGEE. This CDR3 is CASSTHSGTVSTDTQYF. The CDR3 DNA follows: TGTGCCAGCAGCACCCATTCGGGGACAGTTAGCACAGATACGCAGTATTTT.

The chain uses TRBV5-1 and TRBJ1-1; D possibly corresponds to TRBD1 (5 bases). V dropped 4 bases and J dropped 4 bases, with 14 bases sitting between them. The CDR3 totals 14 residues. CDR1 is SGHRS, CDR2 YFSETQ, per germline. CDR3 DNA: TGCGCCAGCAGCCCCCCCCCAGGGTTCACTGAAGCTTTCTTT. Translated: CASSPPPGFTEAFF.

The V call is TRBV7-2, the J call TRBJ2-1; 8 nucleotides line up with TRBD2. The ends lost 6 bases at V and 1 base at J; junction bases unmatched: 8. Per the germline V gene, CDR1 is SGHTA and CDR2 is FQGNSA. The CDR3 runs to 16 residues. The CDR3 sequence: CASSPTSGTSYNEQFF. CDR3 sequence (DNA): TGTGCCAGCAGTCCCACTAGCGGAACTTCCTACAATGAGCAGTTCTTC.

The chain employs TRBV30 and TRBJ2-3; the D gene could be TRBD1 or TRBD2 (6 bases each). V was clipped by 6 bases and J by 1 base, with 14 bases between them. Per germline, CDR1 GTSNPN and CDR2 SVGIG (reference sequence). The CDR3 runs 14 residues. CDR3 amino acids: CACLGAGRTDTQYF. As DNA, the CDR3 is TGTGCCTGTTTGGGGGCGGGACGCACAGATACGCAGTATTTT.

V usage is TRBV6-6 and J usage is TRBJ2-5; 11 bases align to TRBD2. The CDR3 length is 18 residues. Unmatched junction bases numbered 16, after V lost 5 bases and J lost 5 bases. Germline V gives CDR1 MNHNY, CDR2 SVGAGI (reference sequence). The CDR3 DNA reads TGTGCCAGCAGTCGATACGTCTTAGCGGGAGGGCCCCCCGAGACCCAGTACTTC. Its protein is CASSRYVLAGGPPETQYF.